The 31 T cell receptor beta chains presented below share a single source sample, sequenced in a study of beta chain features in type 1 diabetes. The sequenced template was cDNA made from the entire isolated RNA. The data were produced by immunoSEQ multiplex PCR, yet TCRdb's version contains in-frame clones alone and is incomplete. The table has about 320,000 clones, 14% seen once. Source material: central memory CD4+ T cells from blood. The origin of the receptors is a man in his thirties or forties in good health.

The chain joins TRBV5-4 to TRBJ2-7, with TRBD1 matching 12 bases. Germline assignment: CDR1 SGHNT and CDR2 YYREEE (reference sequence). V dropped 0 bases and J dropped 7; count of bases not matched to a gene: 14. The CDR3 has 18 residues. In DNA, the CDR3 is TGTGCCAGCAGCTTGGGACGGGGGAACCGGGACAGGGGGCATGAGCAGTACGTC. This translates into CASSLGRGNRDRGHEQYV.

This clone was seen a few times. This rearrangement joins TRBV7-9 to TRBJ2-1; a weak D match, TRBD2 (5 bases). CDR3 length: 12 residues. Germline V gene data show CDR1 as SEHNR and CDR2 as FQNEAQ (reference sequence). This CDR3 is CAASGIYNEQFF. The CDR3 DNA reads TGTGCAGCGAGCGGAATATACAATGAGCAGTTCTTC.

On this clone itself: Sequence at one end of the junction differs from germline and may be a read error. In DNA, the CDR3 is TGTGCCAGCAGCTTGGTCGTATCTGAGACCCAGTACTTC. Residues: CASSLVVSETQYF. The chain joins TRBV5-1 to TRBJ2-5; D gene uncertain. The CDR3 contains 13 residues. Germline V gives CDR1 SGHRS, CDR2 YFSETQ.

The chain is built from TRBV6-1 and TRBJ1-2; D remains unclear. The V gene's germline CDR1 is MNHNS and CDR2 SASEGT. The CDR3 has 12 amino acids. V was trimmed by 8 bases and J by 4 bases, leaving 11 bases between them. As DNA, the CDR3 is TGTGCCAGCGCCGGTAGGAGCTATGGCTACACCTTC. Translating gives CASAGRSYGYTF.

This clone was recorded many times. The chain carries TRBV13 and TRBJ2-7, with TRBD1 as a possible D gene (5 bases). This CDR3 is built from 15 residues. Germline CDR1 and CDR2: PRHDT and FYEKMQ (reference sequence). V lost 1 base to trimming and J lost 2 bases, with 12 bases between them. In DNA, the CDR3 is TGTGCCAGCAGCTTAGATGCTCAGGGCACCTACGAGCAGTACTTC. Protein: CASSLDAQGTYEQYF.

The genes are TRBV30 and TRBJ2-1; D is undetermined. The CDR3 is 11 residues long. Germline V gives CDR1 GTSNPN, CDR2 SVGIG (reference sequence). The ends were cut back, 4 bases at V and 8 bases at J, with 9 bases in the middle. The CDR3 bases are TGTGCCTGGATTAGAGGCTATGAGCAGTTCTTC. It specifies CAWIRGYEQFF.

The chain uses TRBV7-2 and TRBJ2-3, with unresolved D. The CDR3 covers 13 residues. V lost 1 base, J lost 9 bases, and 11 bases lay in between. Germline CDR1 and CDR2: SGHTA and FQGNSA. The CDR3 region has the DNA TGTGCCAGCAGCTTAGATTCCACTACCACGCAGTATTTT. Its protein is CASSLDSTTTQYF.

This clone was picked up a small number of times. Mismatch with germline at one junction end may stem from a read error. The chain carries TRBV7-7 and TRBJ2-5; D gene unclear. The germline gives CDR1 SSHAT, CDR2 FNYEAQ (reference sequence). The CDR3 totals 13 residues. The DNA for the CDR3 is TGTGCTAGCAGCTTCCAGGTTCTGGAGACCCAGTACTTC. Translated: CASSFQVLETQYF.

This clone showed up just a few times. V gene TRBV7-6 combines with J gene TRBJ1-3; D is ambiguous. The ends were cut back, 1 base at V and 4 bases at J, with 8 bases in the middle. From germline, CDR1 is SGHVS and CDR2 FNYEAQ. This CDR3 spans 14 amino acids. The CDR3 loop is CASSLVEGGNTIYF. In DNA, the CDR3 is TGTGCCAGCAGCTTAGTGGAAGGCGGAAACACCATATATTTT.

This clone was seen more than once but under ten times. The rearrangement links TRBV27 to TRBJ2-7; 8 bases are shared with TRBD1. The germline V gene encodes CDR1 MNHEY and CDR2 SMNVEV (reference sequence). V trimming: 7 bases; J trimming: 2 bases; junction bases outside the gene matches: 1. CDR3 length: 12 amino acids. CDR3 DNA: TGTGCCAGCAAACAGGGGGCCTACGAGCAGTACTTC. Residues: CASKQGAYEQYF.

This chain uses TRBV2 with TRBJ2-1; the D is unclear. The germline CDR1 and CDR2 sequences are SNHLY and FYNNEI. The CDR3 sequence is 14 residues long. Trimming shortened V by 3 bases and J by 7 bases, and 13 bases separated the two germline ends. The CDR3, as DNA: TGTGCCAGCAGTGACCGCCCTTCGGAAAATGAGCAGTTCTTC. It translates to CASSDRPSENEQFF.

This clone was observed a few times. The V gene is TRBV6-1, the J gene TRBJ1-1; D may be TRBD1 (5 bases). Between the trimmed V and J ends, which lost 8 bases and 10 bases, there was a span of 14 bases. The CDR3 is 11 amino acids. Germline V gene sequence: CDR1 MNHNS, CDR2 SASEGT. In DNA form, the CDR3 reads TGTGCCAGCGACAAGGGGTTCGGAGCTTTCTTT. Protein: CASDKGFGAFF.

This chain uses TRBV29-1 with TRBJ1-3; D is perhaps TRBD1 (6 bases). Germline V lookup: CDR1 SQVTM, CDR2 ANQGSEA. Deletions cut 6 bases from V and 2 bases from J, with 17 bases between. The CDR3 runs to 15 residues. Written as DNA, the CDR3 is TGCAGCGTCTTGGGAGGGGGAGGTGCTGGAAACACCATATATTTT. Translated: CSVLGGGGAGNTIYF.

The CDR3 is CASSLDRVGPTFLYGYTF. The CDR3 region has the DNA TGTGCCAGCAGCTTAGACAGGGTGGGGCCGACTTTTCTCTATGGCTACACCTTC. The genes are TRBV11-2 and TRBJ1-2; D might be TRBD1 (5 bases). The CDR3 has 18 residues. Per the germline V gene, CDR1 is SGHAT and CDR2 is FQNNGV. The germline V and J ends were trimmed by 0 bases and 4 bases, with 21 bases remaining between them.

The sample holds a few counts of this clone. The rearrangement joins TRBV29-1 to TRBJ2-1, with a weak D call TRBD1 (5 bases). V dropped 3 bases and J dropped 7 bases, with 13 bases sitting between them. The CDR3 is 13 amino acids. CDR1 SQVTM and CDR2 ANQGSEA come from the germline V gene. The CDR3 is CSVDGPGKNEQFF. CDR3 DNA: TGCAGCGTTGACGGCCCAGGGAAAAATGAGCAGTTCTTC.

The DNA for the CDR3 is TGTGCCAGCAGTTTATCGGTGCTAGCGGGGGGTATTGAGCAGTTCTTC. This translates into CASSLSVLAGGIEQFF. V usage is TRBV27 and J usage is TRBJ2-1, with TRBD2 identical over 11 bases. CDR1 MNHEY and CDR2 SMNVEV come from the germline V gene (reference sequence). The CDR3 is 16 amino acids. V lost 0 bases and J lost 9; bases outside the gene matches: 7.

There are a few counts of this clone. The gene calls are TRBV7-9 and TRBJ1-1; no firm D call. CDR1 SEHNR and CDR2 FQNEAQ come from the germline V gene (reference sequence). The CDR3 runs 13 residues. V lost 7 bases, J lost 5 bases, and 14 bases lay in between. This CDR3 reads CASIERTGTEAFF. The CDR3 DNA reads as TGTGCCAGCATCGAACGAACTGGTACTGAAGCTTTCTTT.

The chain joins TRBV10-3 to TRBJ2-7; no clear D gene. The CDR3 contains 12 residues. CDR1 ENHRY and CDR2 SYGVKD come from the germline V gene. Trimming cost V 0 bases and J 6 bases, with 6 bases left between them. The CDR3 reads CAISESMGEQYF. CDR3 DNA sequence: TGTGCCATCAGTGAGTCGATGGGCGAGCAGTACTTC.

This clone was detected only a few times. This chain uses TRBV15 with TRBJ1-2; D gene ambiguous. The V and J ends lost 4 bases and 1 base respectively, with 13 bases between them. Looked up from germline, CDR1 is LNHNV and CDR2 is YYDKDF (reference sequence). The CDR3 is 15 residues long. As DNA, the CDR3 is TGTGCCACCAGCACTAGTTTCAGCGATAACTATGGCTACACCTTC. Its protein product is CATSTSFSDNYGYTF.

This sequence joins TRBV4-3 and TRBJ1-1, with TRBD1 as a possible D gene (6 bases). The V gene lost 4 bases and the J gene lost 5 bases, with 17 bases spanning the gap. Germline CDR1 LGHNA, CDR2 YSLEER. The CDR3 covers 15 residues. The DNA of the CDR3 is TGCGCCAGCAGCCTTCCGTGGGGGCGGAAGACTGAAGCTTTCTTT. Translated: CASSLPWGRKTEAFF.

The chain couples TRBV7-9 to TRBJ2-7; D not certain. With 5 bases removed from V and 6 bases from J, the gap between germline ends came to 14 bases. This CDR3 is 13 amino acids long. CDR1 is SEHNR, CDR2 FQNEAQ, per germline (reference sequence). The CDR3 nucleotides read TGTGCCAGCAGCCTAGGAACTCAGCCCGAGCAGTACTTC. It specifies CASSLGTQPEQYF.

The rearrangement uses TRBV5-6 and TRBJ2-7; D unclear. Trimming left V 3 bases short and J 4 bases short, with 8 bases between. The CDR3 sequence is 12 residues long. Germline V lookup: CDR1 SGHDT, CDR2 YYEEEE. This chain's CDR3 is CASSYGPYEQYF. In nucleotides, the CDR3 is TGTGCCAGCAGCTACGGACCATACGAGCAGTACTTC.

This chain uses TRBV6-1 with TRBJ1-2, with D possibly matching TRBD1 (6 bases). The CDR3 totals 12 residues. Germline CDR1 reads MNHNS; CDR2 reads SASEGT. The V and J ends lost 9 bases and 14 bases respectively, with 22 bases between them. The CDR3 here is CASSDSAWGRTF. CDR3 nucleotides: TGTGCCAGTTCGGACAGTGCCTGGGGGAGGACCTTC.

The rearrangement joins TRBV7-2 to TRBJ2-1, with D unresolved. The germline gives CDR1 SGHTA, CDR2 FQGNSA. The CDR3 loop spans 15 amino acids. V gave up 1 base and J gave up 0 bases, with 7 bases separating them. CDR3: CASSLDSASYNEQFF. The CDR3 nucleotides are TGTGCCAGCAGCTTAGATTCAGCCTCCTACAATGAGCAGTTCTTC. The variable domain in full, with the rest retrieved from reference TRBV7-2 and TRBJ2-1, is GAGVSQSPSNKVTEKGKDVELRCDPISGHTALYWYRQSLGQGLEFLIYFQGNSAPDKSGLPSDRFSAERTGGSVSTLTIQRTQQEDSAVYLCASSLDSASYNEQFFGPGTRLTVL.

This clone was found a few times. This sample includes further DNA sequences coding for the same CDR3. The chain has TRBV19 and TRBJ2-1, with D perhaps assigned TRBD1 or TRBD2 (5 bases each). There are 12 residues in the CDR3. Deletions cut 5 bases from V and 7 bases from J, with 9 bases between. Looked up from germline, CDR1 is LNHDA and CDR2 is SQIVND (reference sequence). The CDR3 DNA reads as TGTGCCAGTAGTCCGGGGCAGAATGAGCAGTTCTTC. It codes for CASSPGQNEQFF.

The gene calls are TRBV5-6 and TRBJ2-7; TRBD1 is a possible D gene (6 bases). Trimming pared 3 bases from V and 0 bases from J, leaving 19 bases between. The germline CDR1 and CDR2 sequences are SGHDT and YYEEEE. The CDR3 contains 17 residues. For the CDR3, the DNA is TGTGCCAGCAGCTCCATGGTCGACAGGTTTTCCTCCTACGAGCAGTACTTC. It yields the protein CASSSMVDRFSSYEQYF.

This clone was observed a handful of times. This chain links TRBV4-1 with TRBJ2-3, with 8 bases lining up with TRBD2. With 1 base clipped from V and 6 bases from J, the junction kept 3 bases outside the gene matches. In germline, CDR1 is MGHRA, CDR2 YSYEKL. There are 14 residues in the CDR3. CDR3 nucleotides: TGCGCCAGCAGCCAAGGCGGGGGGCTGGATACGCAGTATTTT. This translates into CASSQGGGLDTQYF.

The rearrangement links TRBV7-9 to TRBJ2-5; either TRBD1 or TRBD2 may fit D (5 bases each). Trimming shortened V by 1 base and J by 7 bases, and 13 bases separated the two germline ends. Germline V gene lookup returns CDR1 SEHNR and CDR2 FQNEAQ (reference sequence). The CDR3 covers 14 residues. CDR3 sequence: CASSLGLGERTQYF. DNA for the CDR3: TGTGCCAGCAGCTTAGGGTTGGGGGAGCGGACCCAGTACTTC.

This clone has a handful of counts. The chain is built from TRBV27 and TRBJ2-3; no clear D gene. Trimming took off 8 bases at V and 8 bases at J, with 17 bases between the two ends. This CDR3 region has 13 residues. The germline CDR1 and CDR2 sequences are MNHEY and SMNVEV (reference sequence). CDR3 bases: TGTGCCAGCGGGTTTCTGAGTCAGAGTACGCAGTATTTT. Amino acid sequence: CASGFLSQSTQYF.

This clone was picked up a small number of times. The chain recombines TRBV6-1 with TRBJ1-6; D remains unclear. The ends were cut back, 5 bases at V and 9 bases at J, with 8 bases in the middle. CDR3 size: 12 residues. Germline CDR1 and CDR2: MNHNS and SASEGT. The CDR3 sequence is CASSSLSSPLHF. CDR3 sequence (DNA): TGTGCCAGCAGTTCACTGAGTTCACCCCTCCACTTT.

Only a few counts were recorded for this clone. The CDR3, as DNA: TGCGCCAGCAGCTTGGCGGAGAGCACAGATACGCAGTATTTT. Protein product: CASSLAESTDTQYF. The J gene is TRBJ2-3, the V gene TRBV5-1; the D is unclear. Germline V gives CDR1 SGHRS, CDR2 YFSETQ. Trimming left V 0 bases short and J 0 bases short, with 5 bases between. The CDR3 sequence is 14 residues long.